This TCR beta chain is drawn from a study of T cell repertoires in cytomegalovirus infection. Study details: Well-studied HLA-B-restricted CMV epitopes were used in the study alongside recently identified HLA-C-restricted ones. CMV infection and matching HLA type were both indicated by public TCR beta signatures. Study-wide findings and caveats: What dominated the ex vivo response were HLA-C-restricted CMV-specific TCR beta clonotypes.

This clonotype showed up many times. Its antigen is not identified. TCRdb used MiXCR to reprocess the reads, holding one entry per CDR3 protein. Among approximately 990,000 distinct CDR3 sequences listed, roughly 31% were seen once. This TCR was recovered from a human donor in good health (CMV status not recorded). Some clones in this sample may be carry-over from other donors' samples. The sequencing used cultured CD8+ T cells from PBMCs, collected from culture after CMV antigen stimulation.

CDR3 nucleotides: TGTGCCACCAGAGGGAGGTGGGGTTCCCGCTCTGGGGCCAACGTCCTGACTTTC. This encodes CATRGRWGSRSGANVLTF. The genes are TRBV10-3 and TRBJ2-6, with D perhaps matching TRBD2 (6 bases). Trimming removed 10 bases from V and 0 bases from J, with 22 bases in between. Germline V gene sequence: CDR1 ENHRY, CDR2 SYGVKD. The CDR3 length is 18 residues.